This TCR beta chain was observed in a study of shared clonotypes between healthy human individuals. Germline loops: CDR1 KGHSH, CDR2 LQKENI. CDR3 length: 18 residues. After removal of 0 bases from V and 5 bases from J, the junction contained 7 bases not matched to a gene. Original processing notes: Junction-only sequences produced by ImmunoSEQ had no quality scores, so filtering differed. Profiled with immunoSEQ multiplex PCR; TCRdb holds only in-frame clones, not every one. V, J and clone size are those of that table, while D and trimming were read from the DNA. The table lists 2 million to 2.5 million clones, 85% to 95% of them singletons, with around 0.38% in the top ten.

The sample taken for sequencing was naive CD4+ T cells from PBMCs. Documented subset: CD45RA+ positively selected. The clonotype was recovered from a man in his late teens or twenties in good health. Some clones in this sample may be carry-over from other donors' samples. V and J are TRBV18 and TRBJ1-4, with 12 bases fitting TRBD1. The CDR3 sequence: CASSPPLGQGAKNEKLFF. The CDR3 bases are TGTGCCAGCTCACCACCTTTGGGACAGGGGGCGAAGAATGAAAAACTGTTTTTT.